The following is a T cell receptor (beta chain) sequence with its context. Its target is not known. The PCR had 60 Vbeta and 13 Jbeta primers. TCRdb keeps only in-frame clones here, not all; method: immunoSEQ multiplex PCR. The repertoire consists of under 200,000 clones, with 70% to 80% occurring once and the leading ten covering more than 1.2%. This specimen comes from a study of cytomegalovirus exposure and HLA in healthy donors. Points from the study as a whole: TRBV6-2, TRBV6-3 and some other V segments were unresolvable in 87-base-pair reads.

The J segment lost 5 bases and the V segment lost 3 bases, leaving 8 bases of the junction unmatched. Germline CDR1 reads SGHTA; CDR2 reads FQGNSA. The CDR3 length is 16 residues. The rearrangement joins TRBV7-2 to TRBJ2-2; 8 bases agree with TRBD2. The TCR comes from a man aged 55 to 70 in good health and CMV-seronegative. Specimen: PBMCs. In DNA form, the CDR3 reads TGTGCCAGCAGCTTGTCGGGGGGGGGCCGTACCGGGGAGCTGTTTTTT. This codes for CASSLSGGGRTGELFF.